Sequencing of this T cell receptor beta chain was carried out in a study of cytomegalovirus exposure and HLA in healthy donors. Study at large: HLA-typed donors were the source of about 81 million unique TCRs held in an early data release. General study points: Further analysis, carried out later, found HLA-associated TCR beta chains more clonally expanded than equally common other chains. Researchers reported in a later analysis that a missense DCLRE1C variant was tied to TCR beta V- and J-gene trimming. Reports showed the classifier diagnosing cytomegalovirus status with high specificity and sensitivity.

Germline V gene sequence: CDR1 SGHRS, CDR2 YFSETQ. V dropped 2 bases and J dropped 3 bases, with 15 bases sitting between them. The CDR3 consists of 15 residues. PCR primers comprised 60 Vbeta and 13 Jbeta primers. TCRdb's table, derived via immunoSEQ multiplex PCR, lists solely in-frame clones and lacks some. Its listing shows about 200,000 clones. On this clone: Its target is not known.

The chain links TRBV5-1 to TRBJ2-7; D is perhaps TRBD1 (6 bases). The TCR was taken from a boy aged 5-17 years in good health and CMV-seronegative. The material sequenced was PBMCs. CDR3 nucleotides: TGCGCCAGCAGCTTTTTCGGGACACCCGGCTACGAGCAGTACTTC. Translating it yields CASSFFGTPGYEQYF.